This entry features one T cell receptor beta chain sequence. This sample is part of a study of blood T cell repertoires in COVID-19. Looking at the study overall: Sites across the United States, Italy and Spain contributed samples from acute and convalescent COVID-19.

As originally analysed: The assay estimated nucleated cells by amplifying reference gene primers. Data came from immunoSEQ multiplex PCR; TCRdb stores just in-frame clones and leaves some out. V, J and clone size derive from that table, while D and trimming were established from the DNA sequence. Here the sample spans hundreds of thousands of clones, approximately 80% being singletons. The sequenced sample consisted of peripheral blood. The sequence derives from a woman older than 75 with acute or convalescent COVID-19.

CDR3 bases: TGTGCCAGCAGCTCCGGGACATCGAACACTGAAGCTTTCTTT. This codes for CASSSGTSNTEAFF. V usage is TRBV7-3 and J usage is TRBJ1-1; possible D gene TRBD1, 6 bases. V lost 4 bases to trimming and J lost 1 base, with 10 bases between them. The length of the CDR3 is 14 residues. Looked up from germline, CDR1 is SGHTA and CDR2 is FQGTGA.